Reported below is one T cell receptor beta chain. Susac syndrome patients met recently defined diagnostic criteria for definite or probable disease. The authors negatively isolated CD8+ and CD4+ T cells and FACS-enriched TEMRA cells. The data originate from a study of CD8 T cells in Susac syndrome. Germline V CDR1 and CDR2: SQVTM, ANQGSEA. Trimming cost V 3 bases and J 0 bases, with 15 bases left between them. The CDR3 runs to 15 residues. RNA amounts of roughly 0.45 to 1 ug underwent reverse transcription with random hexamers. TCRdb processed the immunoSEQ multiplex PCR reads anew with MiXCR; each CDR3 protein has one entry. The sample includes roughly 190,000 distinct CDR3 sequences, 85% to 95% of them seen just once.

The chain has TRBV29-1 and TRBJ2-7; D gene uncertain. The material sequenced was CD8+ T cells from PBMCs. The TCR originated in a human donor with Susac syndrome. DNA for the CDR3: TGCAGCGTTGAGGTTACTCAAACAAGCTCCTACGAGCAGTACTTC. This sequence encodes CSVEVTQTSSYEQYF.